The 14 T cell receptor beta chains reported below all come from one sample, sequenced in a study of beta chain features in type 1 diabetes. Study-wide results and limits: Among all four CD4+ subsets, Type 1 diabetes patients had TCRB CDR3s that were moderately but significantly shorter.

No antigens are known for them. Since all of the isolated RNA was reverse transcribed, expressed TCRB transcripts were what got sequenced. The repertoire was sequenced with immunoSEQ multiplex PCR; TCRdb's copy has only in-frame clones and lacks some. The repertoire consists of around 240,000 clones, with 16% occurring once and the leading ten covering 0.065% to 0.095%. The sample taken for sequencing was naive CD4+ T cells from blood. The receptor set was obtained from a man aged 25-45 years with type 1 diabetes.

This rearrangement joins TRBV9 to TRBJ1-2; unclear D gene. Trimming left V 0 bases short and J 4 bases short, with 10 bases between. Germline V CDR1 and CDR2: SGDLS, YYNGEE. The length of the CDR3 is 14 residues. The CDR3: CASSVAGFSYGYTF. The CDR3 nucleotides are TGTGCCAGCAGCGTAGCTGGCTTCAGCTATGGCTACACCTTC. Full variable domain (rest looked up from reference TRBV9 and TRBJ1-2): DSGVTQTPKHLITATGQRVTLRCSPRSGDLSVYWYQQSLDQGLQFLIQYYNGEERAKGNILERFSAQQFPDLHSELNLSSLELGDSALYFCASSVAGFSYGYTFGSGTRLTVV.

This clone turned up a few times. CDR3 sequence (DNA): TGTGCCTGGAGTGCAGGGGTTTCCCAGCCCCAGCATTTT. It encodes CAWSAGVSQPQHF. The genes are TRBV30 and TRBJ1-5; weak D call: TRBD1 (6 bases). The CDR3 extends over 13 amino acids. The V end lost 1 base, the J end lost 7 bases, and 11 bases lay between the germline ends. CDR1 and CDR2 from the germline V gene are GTSNPN and SVGIG (reference sequence). The whole variable domain, filled in from reference TRBV30 and TRBJ1-5, reads SQTIHQWPATLVQPVGSPLSLECTVEGTSNPNLYWYRQAAGRGLQLLFYSVGIGQISSEVPQNLSASRPQDRQFILSSKKLLLSDSGFYLCAWSAGVSQPQHFGDGTRLSIL.

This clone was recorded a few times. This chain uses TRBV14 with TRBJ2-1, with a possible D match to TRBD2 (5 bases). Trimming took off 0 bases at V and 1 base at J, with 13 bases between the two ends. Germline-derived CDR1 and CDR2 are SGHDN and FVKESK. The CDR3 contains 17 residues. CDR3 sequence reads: CASSQDRRARSYNEQFF. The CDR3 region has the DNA TGTGCCAGCAGCCAAGATCGGCGGGCCCGTTCCTACAATGAGCAGTTCTTC.

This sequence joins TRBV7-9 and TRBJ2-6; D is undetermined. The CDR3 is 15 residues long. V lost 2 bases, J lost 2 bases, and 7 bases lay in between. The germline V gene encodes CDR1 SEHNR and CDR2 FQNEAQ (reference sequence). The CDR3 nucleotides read TGTGCCAGCAGCTTATTACAAACTGGGGCCAACGTCCTGACTTTC. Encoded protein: CASSLLQTGANVLTF.

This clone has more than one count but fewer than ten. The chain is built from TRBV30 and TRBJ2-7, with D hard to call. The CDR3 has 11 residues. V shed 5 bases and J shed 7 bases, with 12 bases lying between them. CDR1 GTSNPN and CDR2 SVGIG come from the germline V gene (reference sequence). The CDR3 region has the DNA TGTGCCTGGTTCGGTTCTGAAGAGCAGTACTTC. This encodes CAWFGSEEQYF.

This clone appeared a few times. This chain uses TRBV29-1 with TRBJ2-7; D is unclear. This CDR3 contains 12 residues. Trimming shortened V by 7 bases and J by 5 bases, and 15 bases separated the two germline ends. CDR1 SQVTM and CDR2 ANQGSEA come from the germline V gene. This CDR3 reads CSGSSYAHEQYF. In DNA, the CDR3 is TGCAGCGGATCCAGTTATGCCCACGAGCAGTACTTC.

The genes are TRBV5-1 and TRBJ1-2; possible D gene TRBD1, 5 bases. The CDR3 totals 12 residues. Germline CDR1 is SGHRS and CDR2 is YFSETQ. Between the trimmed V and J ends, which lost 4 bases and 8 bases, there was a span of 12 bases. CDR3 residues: CASSPRREGYTF. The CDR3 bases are TGCGCCAGCAGCCCGCGCAGGGAAGGCTACACCTTC.

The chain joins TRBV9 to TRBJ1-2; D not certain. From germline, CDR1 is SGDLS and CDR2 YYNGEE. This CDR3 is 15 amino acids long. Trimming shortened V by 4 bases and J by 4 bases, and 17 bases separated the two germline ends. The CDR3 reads CASSPSPGRGYGYTF. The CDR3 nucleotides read TGTGCCAGCAGCCCCTCACCGGGCCGAGGCTATGGCTACACCTTC.

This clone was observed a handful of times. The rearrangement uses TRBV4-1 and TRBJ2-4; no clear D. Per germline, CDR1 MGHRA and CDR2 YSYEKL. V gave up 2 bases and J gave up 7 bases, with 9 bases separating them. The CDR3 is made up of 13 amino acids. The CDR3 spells CASSQTGGNIQYF. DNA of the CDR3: TGCGCCAGCAGCCAAACGGGTGGCAACATTCAGTACTTC.

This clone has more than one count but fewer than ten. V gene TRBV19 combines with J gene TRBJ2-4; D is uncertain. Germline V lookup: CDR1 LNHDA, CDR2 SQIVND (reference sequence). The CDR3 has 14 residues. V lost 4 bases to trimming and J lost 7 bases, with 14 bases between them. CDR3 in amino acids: CASSKGFGENIQYF. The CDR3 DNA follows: TGTGCCAGTAGTAAGGGTTTCGGAGAGAACATTCAGTACTTC.

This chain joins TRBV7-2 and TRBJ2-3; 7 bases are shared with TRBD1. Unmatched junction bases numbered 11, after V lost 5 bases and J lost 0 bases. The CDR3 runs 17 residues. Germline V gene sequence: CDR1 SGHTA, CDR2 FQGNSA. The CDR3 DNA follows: TGTGCCAGCAGCCCCCGAAGAGGGGGCGGAAGCACAGATACGCAGTATTTT. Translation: CASSPRRGGGSTDTQYF. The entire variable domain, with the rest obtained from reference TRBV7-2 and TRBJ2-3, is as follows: GAGVSQSPSNKVTEKGKDVELRCDPISGHTALYWYRQSLGQGLEFLIYFQGNSAPDKSGLPSDRFSAERTGGSVSTLTIQRTQQEDSAVYLCASSPRRGGGSTDTQYFGPGTRLTVL.

CDR3 region: CASTEGSYNEQFF. DNA of the CDR3: TGTGCCAGTACGGAGGGATCCTACAATGAGCAGTTCTTC. V usage is TRBV19 and J usage is TRBJ2-1; tentatively, D is TRBD2 (6 bases). Trimming stripped 7 bases from V and 1 base from J, with 8 bases between. The germline V gene encodes CDR1 LNHDA and CDR2 SQIVND (reference sequence). The CDR3 runs 13 residues.

CDR3 residues: CASSDRRSGSSQYF. CDR3 sequence (DNA): TGTGCCAGCAGTGATCGCCGATCTGGATCGTCCCAGTACTTC. The rearrangement joins TRBV25-1 to TRBJ2-5; D remains ambiguous. The CDR3 covers 14 residues. Between the trimmed V and J ends, which lost 3 bases and 9 bases, there was a span of 17 bases. Germline values: CDR1 MGHDK, CDR2 SYGVNS. Based on the CDR3 plus reference TRBV25-1 and TRBJ2-5, the full variable domain is EADIYQTPRYLVIGTGKKITLECSQTMGHDKMYWYQQDPGMELHLIHYSYGVNSTEKGDLSSESTVSRIRTEHFPLTLESARPSHTSQYLCASSDRRSGSSQYFGPGTRLLVL.

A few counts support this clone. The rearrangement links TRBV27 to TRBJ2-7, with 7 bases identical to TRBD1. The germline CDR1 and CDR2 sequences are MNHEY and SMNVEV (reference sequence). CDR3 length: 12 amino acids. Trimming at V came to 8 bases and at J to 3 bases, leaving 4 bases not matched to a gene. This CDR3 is CASGDRVYEQYF. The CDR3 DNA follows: TGTGCCAGCGGCGACAGGGTCTACGAGCAGTACTTC.